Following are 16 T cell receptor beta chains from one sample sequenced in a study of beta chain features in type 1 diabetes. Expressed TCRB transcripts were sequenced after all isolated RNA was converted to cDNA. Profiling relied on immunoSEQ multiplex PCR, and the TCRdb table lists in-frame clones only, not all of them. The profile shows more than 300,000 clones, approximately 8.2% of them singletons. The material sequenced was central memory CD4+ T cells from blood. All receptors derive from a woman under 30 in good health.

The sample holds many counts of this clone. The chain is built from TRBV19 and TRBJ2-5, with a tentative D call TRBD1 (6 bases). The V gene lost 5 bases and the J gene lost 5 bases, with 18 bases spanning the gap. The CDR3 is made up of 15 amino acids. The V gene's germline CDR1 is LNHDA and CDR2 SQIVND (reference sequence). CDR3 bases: TGTGCCAGTAGTGCCACCTCCAGGGGAGAGGAGACCCAGTACTTC. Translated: CASSATSRGEETQYF. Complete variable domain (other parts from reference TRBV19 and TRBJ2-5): DGGITQSPKYLFRKEGQNVTLSCEQNLNHDAMYWYRQDPGQGLRLIYYSQIVNDFQKGDIAEGYSVSREKKESFPLTVTSAQKNPTAFYLCASSATSRGEETQYFGPGTRLLVL.

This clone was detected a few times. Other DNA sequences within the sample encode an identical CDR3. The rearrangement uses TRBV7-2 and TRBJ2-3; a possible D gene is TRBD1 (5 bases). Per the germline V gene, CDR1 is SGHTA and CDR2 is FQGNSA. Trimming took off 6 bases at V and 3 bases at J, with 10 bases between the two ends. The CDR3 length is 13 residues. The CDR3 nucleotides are TGTGCCAGCAGTTTCACAGGTACAGATACGCAGTATTTT. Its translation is CASSFTGTDTQYF.

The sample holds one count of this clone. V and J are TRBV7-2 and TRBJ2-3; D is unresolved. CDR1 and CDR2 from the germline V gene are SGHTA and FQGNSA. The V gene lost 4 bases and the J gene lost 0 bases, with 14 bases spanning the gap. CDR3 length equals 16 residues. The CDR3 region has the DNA TGTGCCAGCAGCTCACTCGGCGTAGCTAGCACAGATACGCAGTATTTT. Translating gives CASSSLGVASTDTQYF.

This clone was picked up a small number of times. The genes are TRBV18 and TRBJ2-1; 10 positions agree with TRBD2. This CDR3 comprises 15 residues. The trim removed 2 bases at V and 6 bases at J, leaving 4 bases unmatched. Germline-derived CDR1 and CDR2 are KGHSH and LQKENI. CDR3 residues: CASSPWASGGNEQFF. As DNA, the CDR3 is TGTGCCAGCTCACCATGGGCTAGCGGGGGCAATGAGCAGTTCTTC.

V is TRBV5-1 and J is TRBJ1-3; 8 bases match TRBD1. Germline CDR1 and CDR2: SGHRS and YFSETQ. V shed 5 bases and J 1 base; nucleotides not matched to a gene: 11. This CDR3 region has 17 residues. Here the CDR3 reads CASRMTGGQGSGNTIYF. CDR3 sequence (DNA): TGCGCCAGCAGAATGACCGGAGGACAGGGATCTGGAAACACCATATATTTT.

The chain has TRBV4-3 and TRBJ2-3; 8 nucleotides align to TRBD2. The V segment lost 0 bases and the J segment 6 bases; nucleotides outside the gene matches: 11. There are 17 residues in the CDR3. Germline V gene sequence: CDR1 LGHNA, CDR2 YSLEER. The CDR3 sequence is CASSQDFLGTSLDTQYF. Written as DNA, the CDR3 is TGCGCCAGCAGCCAAGATTTTCTGGGGACTAGTCTCGATACGCAGTATTTT.

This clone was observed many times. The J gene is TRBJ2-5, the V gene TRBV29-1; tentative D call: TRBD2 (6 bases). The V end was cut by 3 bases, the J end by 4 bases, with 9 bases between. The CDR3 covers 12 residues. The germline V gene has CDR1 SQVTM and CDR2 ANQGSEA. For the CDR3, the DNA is TGCAGCGTTGAGGAGGGATCAGAGACCCAGTACTTC. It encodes CSVEEGSETQYF.

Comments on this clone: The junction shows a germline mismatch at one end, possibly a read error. The CDR3 sequence is CASSLGQRSGANGLTF. The CDR3 bases are TGCGCCAGCAGCTTGGGACAGCGCTCTGGGGCCAACGGCCTGACTTTC. The gene calls are TRBV5-1 and TRBJ2-6; D is possibly TRBD1 (5 bases). CDR1 is SGHRS, CDR2 YFSETQ, per germline. CDR3 length equals 16 residues. Variable domain in full (rest from reference TRBV5-1 and TRBJ2-6): KAGVTQTPRYLIKTRGQQVTLSCSPISGHRSVSWYQQTPGQGLQFLFEYFSETQRNKGNFPGRFSGRQFSNSRSEMNVSTLELGDSALYLCASSLGQRSGANGLTFGAGSRLTVL.

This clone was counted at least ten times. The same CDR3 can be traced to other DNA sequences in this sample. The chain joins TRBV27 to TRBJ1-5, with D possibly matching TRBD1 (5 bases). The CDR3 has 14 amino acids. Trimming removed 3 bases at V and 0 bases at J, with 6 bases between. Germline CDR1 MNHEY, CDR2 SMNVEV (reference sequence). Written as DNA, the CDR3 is TGTGCCAGCAGTTTGGGGCATAGCAATCAGCCCCAGCATTTT. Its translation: CASSLGHSNQPQHF.

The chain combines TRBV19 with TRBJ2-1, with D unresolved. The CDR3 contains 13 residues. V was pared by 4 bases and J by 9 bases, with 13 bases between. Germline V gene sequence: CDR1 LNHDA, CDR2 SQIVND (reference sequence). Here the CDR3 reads CASSNYPGSEQFF. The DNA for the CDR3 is TGTGCCAGTAGTAACTACCCGGGCTCTGAGCAGTTCTTC.

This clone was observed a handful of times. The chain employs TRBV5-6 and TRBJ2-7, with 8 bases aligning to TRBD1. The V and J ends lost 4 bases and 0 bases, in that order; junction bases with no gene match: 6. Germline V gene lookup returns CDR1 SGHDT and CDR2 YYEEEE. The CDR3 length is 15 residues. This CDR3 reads CASSLRQGSSYEQYF. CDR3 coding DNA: TGTGCCAGCAGCCTCAGACAGGGGAGCTCCTACGAGCAGTACTTC.

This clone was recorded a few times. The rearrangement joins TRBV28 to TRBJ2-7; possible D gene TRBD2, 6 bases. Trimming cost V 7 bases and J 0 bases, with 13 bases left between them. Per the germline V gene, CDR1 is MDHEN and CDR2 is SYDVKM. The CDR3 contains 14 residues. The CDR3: CASTRRVSSYEQYF. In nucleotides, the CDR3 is TGTGCCAGCACTCGGAGGGTAAGCTCCTACGAGCAGTACTTC.

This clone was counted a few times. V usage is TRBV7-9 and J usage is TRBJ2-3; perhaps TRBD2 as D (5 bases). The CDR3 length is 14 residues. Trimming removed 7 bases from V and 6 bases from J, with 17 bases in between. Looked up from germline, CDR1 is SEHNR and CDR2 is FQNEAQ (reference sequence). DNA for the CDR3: TGTGCCAGCATTGTGAGGGCCGGAGAGGATACGCAGTATTTT. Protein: CASIVRAGEDTQYF.

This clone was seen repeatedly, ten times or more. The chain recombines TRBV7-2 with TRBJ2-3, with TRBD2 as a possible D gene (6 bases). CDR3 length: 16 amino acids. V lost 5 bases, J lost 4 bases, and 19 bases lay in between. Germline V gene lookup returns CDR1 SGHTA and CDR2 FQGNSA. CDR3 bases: TGTGCCAGCAGCCCCCAGGTCGTGGCGGGATCAGATACGCAGTATTTT. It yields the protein CASSPQVVAGSDTQYF.

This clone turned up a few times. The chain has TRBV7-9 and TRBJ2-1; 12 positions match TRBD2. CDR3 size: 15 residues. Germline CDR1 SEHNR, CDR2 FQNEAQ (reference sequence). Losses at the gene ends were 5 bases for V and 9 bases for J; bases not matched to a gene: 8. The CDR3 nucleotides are TGTGCCAGCAGCGAGCTAGCGGGAGGGCCCTCTGAGCAGTTCTTC. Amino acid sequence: CASSELAGGPSEQFF. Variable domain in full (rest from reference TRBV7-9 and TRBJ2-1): DTGVSQNPRHKITKRGQNVTFRCDPISEHNRLYWYRQTLGQGPEFLTYFQNEAQLEKSRLLSDRFSAERPKGSFSTLEIQRTEQGDSAMYLCASSELAGGPSEQFFGPGTRLTVL.

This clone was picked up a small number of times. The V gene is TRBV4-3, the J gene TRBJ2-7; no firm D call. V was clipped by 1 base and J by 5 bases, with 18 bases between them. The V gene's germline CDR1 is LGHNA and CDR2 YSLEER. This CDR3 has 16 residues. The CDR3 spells CASSQGLGQTFDEQYF. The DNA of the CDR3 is TGCGCCAGCAGCCAAGGGTTGGGTCAGACATTCGACGAGCAGTACTTC.